This record looks at one T cell receptor beta chain sequence and its context. Its antigen remains unknown. The CDR3 runs to 15 residues. Trimming cost V 1 base and J 4 bases; bases outside gene matches: 6. Germline V gene lookup returns CDR1 SEHNR and CDR2 FQNEAQ (reference sequence). The data stem from a study of OX40 agonist ivuxolimab in advanced cancers. Whole-study results and caveats: Clones of CD4+ and CD8+ blood T cells grew by week 6 at doses of 0.1 to 3.0 mg/kg.

Sequencing was performed with immunoSEQ multiplex PCR; in TCRdb, only in-frame clones are kept and a portion is missing. The data show approximately 76,000 clones, approximately 86% seen once. The sample consisted of CD4+ or CD8+ T cells sorted from blood, taken in a trial of the OX40 agonist ivuxolimab. V is TRBV7-9 and J is TRBJ2-7, with 8 bases lining up with TRBD2. The receptor's source is an adult with an advanced solid tumor such as melanoma, head and neck, liver or kidney cancer. The CDR3 DNA reads as TGTGCCAGCAGCTTAGTAGGCGGGAGGTCTTACGAGCAGTACTTC. This encodes CASSLVGGRSYEQYF.